Listed below are T cell receptor beta chains from one sample, sequenced in a study of T-cell memory formation after mild COVID-19. TCRdb used MiXCR to reprocess the 5' RACE reads, holding one entry per CDR3 protein. Of fewer than 300,000 distinct CDR3 sequences detected, 16% appear once; the ten largest clones hold around 20%. Sequenced sample: PBMCs or a T cell subset sorted from them (not recorded which). The receptors originated from a man aged 18 to 29 who had mild COVID-19 (a few samples of this study predate the infection). Cell type and time point are not known. Each CDR3 is given with its conserved first and last residue. A D gene is named only where the DNA matches it firmly. Not every row has a clone size; where given, it reads once, few, many or a size class.

size	V	D	J	CDR3	DNA
-	TRBV12-3/TRBV12-4	TRBD1	TRBJ2-3	CASSLTGGPDTQYF	TGTGCCAGCAGTTTAACAGGGGGCCCAGATACGCAGTATTTT
-	TRBV6-2/TRBV6-3	-	TRBJ2-7	CASSVGREVSYEQYF	TGTGCCAGCTCCGTCGGCCGGGAAGTCTCCTACGAGCAGTACTTC
-	TRBV5-1	TRBD1	TRBJ2-1	CASMTGEYNEQFF	TGCGCCAGCATGACAGGGGAGTACAATGAGCAGTTCTTC
-	TRBV6-5	TRBD1	TRBJ2-5	CASSRPTGTGTRETQYF	TGTGCCAGCAGTAGACCCACCGGGACAGGCACTCGAGAGACCCAGTACTTC
few	TRBV18	-	TRBJ2-3	CASSFSVISTDTQYF	TGTGCCAGCTCGTTCTCAGTTATTAGCACAGATACGCAGTATTTT
many	TRBV7-9	-	TRBJ2-3	CASSSRLPVTDTQYF	TGTGCCAGCAGCTCCCGACTGCCAGTCACAGATACGCAGTATTTT
-	TRBV11-3	TRBD2	TRBJ2-1	CASSPKTSGNGNEQFF	TGTGCCAGCAGCCCGAAGACTAGCGGGAATGGCAATGAGCAGTTCTTC
few	TRBV6-2/TRBV6-3	-	TRBJ1-5	CASRQTYQPQHF	TGTGCCAGCAGACAGACCTATCAGCCCCAGCATTTT
-	TRBV7-7	TRBD1	TRBJ1-2	CASSPGTGGTGYTF	TGTGCCAGCAGCCCCGGGACAGGGGGCACTGGCTACACCTTC
-	TRBV20-1	TRBD1	TRBJ2-3	CSATAEGQGRTDTQYF	TGCAGTGCTACCGCCGAGGGACAGGGGCGGACAGATACGCAGTATTTT
-	TRBV4-3	-	TRBJ2-6	CASSQVGSGANVLTF	TGCGCCAGCAGCCAAGTGGGCTCTGGGGCCAACGTCCTGACTTTC
few	TRBV7-2	-	TRBJ1-2	CASSSTWANYGYTF	TGTGCCAGCAGCTCAACCTGGGCTAACTATGGCTACACCTTC
-	TRBV20-1	TRBD1	TRBJ1-2	CSARHNRGIYYGYTF	TGCAGTGCTAGACATAACAGGGGGATATACTATGGCTACACCTTC
-	TRBV7-8	TRBD1	TRBJ1-5	CASSLGDRGSNQPQHF	TGTGCCAGCAGCTTAGGGGACAGGGGTAGCAATCAGCCCCAGCATTTT
few	TRBV15	TRBD1	TRBJ1-1	CATSRGQGSGVTEAFF	TGTGCCACCAGCAGAGGACAGGGCTCGGGGGTAACTGAAGCTTTCTTT
few	TRBV6-1	-	TRBJ1-1	CASSGAAGAAEAFF	TGTGCCAGCAGTGGGGCGGCGGGGGCGGCTGAAGCTTTCTTT
-	TRBV12-3/TRBV12-4	TRBD1	TRBJ2-7	CASSSLDRRYEQYF	TGTGCCAGCAGTTCACTGGACAGGCGCTACGAGCAGTACTTC